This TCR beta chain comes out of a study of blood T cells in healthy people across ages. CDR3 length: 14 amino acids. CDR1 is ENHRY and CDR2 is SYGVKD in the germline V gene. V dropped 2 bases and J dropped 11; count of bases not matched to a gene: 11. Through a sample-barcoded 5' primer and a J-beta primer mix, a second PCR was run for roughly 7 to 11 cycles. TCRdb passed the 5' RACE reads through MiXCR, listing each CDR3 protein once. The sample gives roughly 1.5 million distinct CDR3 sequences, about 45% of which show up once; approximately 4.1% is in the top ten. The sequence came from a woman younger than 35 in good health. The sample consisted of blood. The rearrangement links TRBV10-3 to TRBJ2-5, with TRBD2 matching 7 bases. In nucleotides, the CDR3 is TGTGCCATCAGTGAGAGGCTAGCGGCCAATGAGCAGTACTTC. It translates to CAISERLAANEQYF.